Shown below are 14 T cell receptor beta chains from a single sample sequenced in a study of blood T cells in healthy people across ages (dated by TCRdb to 2013 to 2016). To prepare the library, 5' RACE was applied. The sequencing machine was an Illumina HiSeq 2500. A second about 7 to 11 cycle PCR used a sample-barcoded 5' primer and a J-beta primer mix. TCRdb reworked the public reads: Q25 trimming with fastp, MiXCR clone assembly, productive beta chains retained. All rows with the same CDR3 protein become a single entry with the most common DNA and genes. The sample table holds approximately 700,000 distinct CDR3 sequences, of which about 30% were seen once. The leading ten clones occupy 15% of the sample. The sample consisted of blood. The receptors derive from an elderly woman in good health. Donor details come from another sample of the same person, matched by shared clones.

This chain links TRBV12-3 or TRBV12-4 with TRBJ2-1, with D tentatively TRBD2 (6 bases). The CDR3 sequence is 14 residues long. V lost 7 bases and J lost 2, with 12 bases in between. This chain's CDR3 is CASTTGGPYNEQFF. DNA for the CDR3: TGTGCCAGCACCACCGGGGGTCCCTACAATGAGCAGTTCTTC.

This clonotype was detected a few times. This sequence joins TRBV27 and TRBJ1-1; D remains unclear. There are 13 residues in the CDR3. The germline gives CDR1 MNHEY, CDR2 SMNVEV (reference sequence). Trimming cost V 4 bases and J 6 bases, with 12 bases left between them. CDR3 in DNA: TGTGCCAGCAGTTCGACCAGTGGAGCTGAAGCTTTCTTT. Protein: CASSSTSGAEAFF.

Concerning this clonotype itself: A junction end diverges from the germline sequence, so it may reflect a read error. This chain uses TRBV20-1 with TRBJ2-7; 7 nucleotides line up with TRBD1. The germline V gene has CDR1 DFQATT and CDR2 SNEGSKA (reference sequence). The CDR3 consists of 15 residues. DNA of the CDR3: TGCAATGCTAGCAGGGGGTTTGACCTCTCCTACGAGCAGTACTTC. This encodes CNASRGFDLSYEQYF.

This clonotype occurred many times. The chain recombines TRBV20-1 with TRBJ1-2; TRBD1 agrees at 7 bases. Germline CDR1 reads DFQATT; CDR2 reads SNEGSKA (reference sequence). This CDR3 is built from 15 residues. With 3 bases clipped from V and 4 bases from J, the junction kept 11 bases outside the gene matches. CDR3: CSASVGGAESYGYTF. CDR3 sequence (DNA): TGCAGTGCTAGTGTAGGGGGCGCCGAGAGCTATGGCTACACCTTC.

The genes are TRBV15 and TRBJ2-3; TRBD1 might be the D (5 bases). V was shortened by 6 bases and J by 2 bases, with 30 bases between the two germline ends. CDR1 is LNHNV and CDR2 is YYDKDF in the germline V gene (reference sequence). This CDR3 spans 20 amino acids. The DNA of the CDR3 is TGTGCCACCAGTGGAGAATCCACTAAGCTCTGGACACCCTACACAGATACGCAGTATTTT. Amino acid sequence: CATSGESTKLWTPYTDTQYF.

V is TRBV7-2 and J is TRBJ2-3; TRBD2 agrees at 14 bases. Germline loops: CDR1 SGHTA, CDR2 FQGNSA. The V and J ends lost 5 bases and 6 bases, in that order; junction bases with no gene match: 10. This CDR3 contains 17 residues. CDR3 nucleotide sequence: TGTGCCAGCAGCCCACGGACTAGCGGGGGGCCGGAGGATACGCAGTATTTT. Its protein product is CASSPRTSGGPEDTQYF.

The chain uses TRBV12-3 or TRBV12-4 and TRBJ2-3, with D uncertain. This CDR3 spans 15 amino acids. Trimming removed 7 bases at V and 1 base at J, with 15 bases between. CDR3 protein: CASTFGSSGTDTQYF. CDR3 nucleotide sequence: TGTGCCAGCACCTTCGGGTCAAGCGGCACAGATACGCAGTATTTT.

V usage is TRBV30 and J usage is TRBJ2-5, with D maybe TRBD1 (8 bases). V lost 3 bases, J lost 6 bases, and 17 bases lay in between. The CDR3 sequence is 14 residues long. Germline V lookup: CDR1 GTSNPN, CDR2 SVGIG (reference sequence). CDR3 in amino acids: CAWRVTGGAQTQYF. Here the CDR3 DNA reads TGTGCCTGGAGGGTAACAGGGGGGGCGCAGACCCAGTACTTC.

This clonotype was seen many times. This chain joins TRBV9 and TRBJ2-7; TRBD1 aligns across 10 bases. The V gene's germline CDR1 is SGDLS and CDR2 YYNGEE. V was pared by 0 bases and J by 7 bases, with 7 bases of the junction left unmatched. This CDR3 is built from 15 residues. The DNA of the CDR3 is TGTGCCAGCAGCGTAGATGGACAGGGGGTTCGGGAGCAGTACTTC. It encodes CASSVDGQGVREQYF.

V gene TRBV7-9 combines with J gene TRBJ1-5, with 8 bases that match TRBD1. The CDR3 has 14 residues. The V and J ends lost 4 bases and 9 bases, in that order; junction bases with no gene match: 8. CDR1 and CDR2 (germline): SEHNR, FQNEAQ (reference sequence). The CDR3 here is CASSSTGGSRPQHF. The DNA for the CDR3 is TGTGCCAGCAGCTCTACAGGGGGATCGAGGCCCCAGCATTTT.

This clonotype appeared many times. The chain is built from TRBV6-1 and TRBJ2-5; 7 bases are a match to TRBD1. CDR1 is MNHNS and CDR2 is SASEGT in the germline V gene. The ends lost 2 bases at V and 7 bases at J; junction bases unmatched: 7. This CDR3 has 14 residues. The CDR3 DNA is TGTGCCAGCAGTGAAATCGGGACAGTAGGGACCCAGTACTTC. Its translation is CASSEIGTVGTQYF.

Ten or more counts support this clonotype. The gene calls are TRBV18 and TRBJ2-7, with 8 bases that match TRBD1. Unmatched junction bases numbered 7, after V lost 2 bases and J lost 1 base. Looked up from germline, CDR1 is KGHSH and CDR2 is LQKENI. This CDR3 region has 16 residues. CDR3: CASSPTGTGVSYEQYF. CDR3 sequence (DNA): TGTGCCAGCTCACCAACCGGGACAGGAGTTTCCTACGAGCAGTACTTC. The complete variable domain, with remaining parts taken from reference TRBV18 and TRBJ2-7, reads NAGVMQNPRHLVRRRGQEARLRCSPMKGHSHVYWYRQLPEEGLKFMVYLQKENIIDESGMPKERFSAEFPKEGPSILRIQQVVRGDSAAYFCASSPTGTGVSYEQYFGPGTRLTVT.

In regard to this clonotype: This clone may be a read error of a much larger clone one base away. This sequence joins TRBV7-2 and TRBJ2-7; the D is unclear. Judging by the DNA end, TRBJ2-4 fits better; the J call may be wrong. Germline V gene sequence: CDR1 SGHTA, CDR2 FQGNSA. The CDR3 consists of 11 residues. CDR3 region: CTSSAGDIQYF. The CDR3 DNA reads TGTACCAGCAGCGCTGGGGACATTCAGTACTTC.

The chain joins TRBV20-1 to TRBJ1-2; D uncertain. The CDR3 extends over 15 amino acids. Trimming removed 6 bases from V and 1 base from J, with 18 bases in between. Germline V gene data show CDR1 as DFQATT and CDR2 as SNEGSKA (reference sequence). The CDR3 loop is CSARSPGSFNYGYTF. CDR3 bases: TGCAGTGCCCGGTCTCCCGGGTCCTTTAACTATGGCTACACCTTC.